These T cell receptor beta chains were read from a single sample in a study of T cell responses to AZD1222 COVID-19 vaccine. Assay used: immunoSEQ multiplex PCR; TCRdb lists only in-frame clones, some missing. The repertoire holds roughly 120,000 clones, with approximately 85% as singletons. Sequencing used peripheral blood, obtained on day 0 of AZD1222 vaccination. The receptors here all came from an adult in good health. The CDR3 runs from the conserved cysteine through the conserved F or W. D genes are given only for firm matches. Clone sizes are given selectively: once, few, many, or a class where the clone is expanded.

j_call	cdr3_length	d_call	clone_size	v_call	cdr3_aa	cdr3_nt
TRBJ2-3	12	.	.	TRBV28	CASSVRTDTQYF	TGTGCCAGCAGTGTTCGGACAGATACGCAGTATTTT
TRBJ1-1	13	.	few	TRBV28	CASSLESYTEAFF	TGTGCCAGCAGTTTAGAATCGTACACTGAAGCTTTCTTT
TRBJ1-4	13	.	.	TRBV7-9	CASSSEVGEKLFF	TGTGCCAGCAGCTCTGAAGTGGGGGAAAAACTGTTTTTT
TRBJ1-1	13	.	few	TRBV6-2/TRBV6-3	CASSFLENTEAFF	TGTGCCAGCAGTTTCCTCGAAAACACTGAAGCTTTCTTT
TRBJ1-2	12	.	.	TRBV6-4	CASSDSMGLYTF	TGTGCCAGCAGTGACTCGATGGGGTTATACACCTTC
TRBJ2-2	18	TRBD2	.	TRBV6-6	CASSPTWTSGVLTGELFF	TGTGCCAGCAGTCCAACCTGGACTAGCGGGGTGTTGACCGGGGAGCTGTTTTTT
TRBJ1-6	15	TRBD1	.	TRBV2	CASSAGQGAYSPLHF	TGTGCCAGCAGTGCGGGACAGGGCGCGTATTCACCCCTCCACTTT
TRBJ1-1	13	.	.	TRBV20-1	CSASKQAGTEAFF	TGCAGTGCTAGTAAGCAGGCGGGGACTGAAGCTTTCTTT
TRBJ1-3	14	.	.	TRBV28	CASSPPGRGNTIYF	TGTGCCAGCAGCCCGCCCGGGAGGGGAAACACCATATATTTT
TRBJ2-5	14	.	.	TRBV11-3	CASSSAWAPETQYF	TGTGCCAGCAGCTCCGCCTGGGCCCCAGAGACCCAGTACTTC
TRBJ2-5	14	.	.	TRBV9	CASSQRGQSATQYF	TGTGCCAGCAGCCAACGCGGACAGAGTGCGACCCAGTACTTC
TRBJ1-6	15	.	.	TRBV19	CASSTQIKADSPLHF	TGTGCCAGTAGCACTCAGATAAAGGCGGATTCACCCCTCCACTTT
TRBJ2-5	16	TRBD2	.	TRBV9	CASSVAGAGGGETQYF	TGTGCCAGCAGCGTAGCGGGAGCGGGGGGAGGAGAGACCCAGTACTTC
TRBJ1-1	13	TRBD1	.	TRBV5-1	CASSLGDRAKAFF	TGCGCCAGCAGCTTGGGGGACAGGGCAAAGGCTTTCTTT
TRBJ2-7	15	.	.	TRBV11-2	CASSLGVGHLYEQYF	TGTGCCAGCAGCTTAGGGGTTGGGCATCTCTACGAGCAGTACTTC
TRBJ2-7	13	.	few	TRBV19	CASSTRADYEQYF	TGTGCCAGTAGTACCCGGGCCGACTACGAGCAGTACTTC
TRBJ2-3	13	.	.	TRBV11-1	CASNRDTEYTQYF	TGTGCCAGCAACAGGGACACCGAATATACGCAGTATTTT
TRBJ2-7	15	TRBD1	.	TRBV7-8	CASSLLGTANYEQYF	TGTGCCAGCAGCTTATTAGGGACAGCTAACTACGAGCAGTACTTC
TRBJ2-3	17	.	.	TRBV19	CASSIPRGADLSNTQYF	TGTGCCAGTAGTATCCCCCGGGGAGCGGACCTATCCAATACGCAGTATTTT
TRBJ2-1	14	TRBD2	.	TRBV19	CASKASGGPNEQFF	TGTGCCAGTAAGGCTAGCGGGGGGCCCAATGAGCAGTTCTTC
TRBJ2-3	15	.	.	TRBV28	CASSDGRDSTDTQYF	TGTGCCAGCAGCGACGGACGGGATAGCACAGATACGCAGTATTTT
TRBJ1-2	16	.	.	TRBV3-1/TRBV3-2	CASSQEGGGGWYGYTF	TGTGCCAGCAGCCAAGAAGGAGGGGGGGGCTGGTATGGCTACACCTTC